Sequencing of this T cell receptor (beta chain) was carried out in a study of blood T cells in healthy people across ages. Trimming shortened V by 4 bases and J by 3 bases, and 14 bases separated the two germline ends. The CDR3 is 14 amino acids. Looked up from germline, CDR1 is SGHRS and CDR2 is YFSETQ. Alongside a J-beta primer mix, a sample-barcoded 5' primer served in a second PCR lasting 7 to 11 cycles. TCRdb itself ran the 5' RACE reads through MiXCR, one entry per CDR3 protein. The sample lists 1.5 million to 1.8 million distinct CDR3 sequences, approximately 39% occurring once. This clonotype was seen a handful of times.

This TCR came from a woman in her late teens or twenties in good health. V usage is TRBV5-1 and J usage is TRBJ2-7, with D possibly being TRBD2 (6 bases). The specimen sequenced was blood. Here the CDR3 DNA reads TGCGCCAGCAGCATCGCGACTAGAAACTACGAGCAGTACTTC. Translated, it gives CASSIATRNYEQYF.